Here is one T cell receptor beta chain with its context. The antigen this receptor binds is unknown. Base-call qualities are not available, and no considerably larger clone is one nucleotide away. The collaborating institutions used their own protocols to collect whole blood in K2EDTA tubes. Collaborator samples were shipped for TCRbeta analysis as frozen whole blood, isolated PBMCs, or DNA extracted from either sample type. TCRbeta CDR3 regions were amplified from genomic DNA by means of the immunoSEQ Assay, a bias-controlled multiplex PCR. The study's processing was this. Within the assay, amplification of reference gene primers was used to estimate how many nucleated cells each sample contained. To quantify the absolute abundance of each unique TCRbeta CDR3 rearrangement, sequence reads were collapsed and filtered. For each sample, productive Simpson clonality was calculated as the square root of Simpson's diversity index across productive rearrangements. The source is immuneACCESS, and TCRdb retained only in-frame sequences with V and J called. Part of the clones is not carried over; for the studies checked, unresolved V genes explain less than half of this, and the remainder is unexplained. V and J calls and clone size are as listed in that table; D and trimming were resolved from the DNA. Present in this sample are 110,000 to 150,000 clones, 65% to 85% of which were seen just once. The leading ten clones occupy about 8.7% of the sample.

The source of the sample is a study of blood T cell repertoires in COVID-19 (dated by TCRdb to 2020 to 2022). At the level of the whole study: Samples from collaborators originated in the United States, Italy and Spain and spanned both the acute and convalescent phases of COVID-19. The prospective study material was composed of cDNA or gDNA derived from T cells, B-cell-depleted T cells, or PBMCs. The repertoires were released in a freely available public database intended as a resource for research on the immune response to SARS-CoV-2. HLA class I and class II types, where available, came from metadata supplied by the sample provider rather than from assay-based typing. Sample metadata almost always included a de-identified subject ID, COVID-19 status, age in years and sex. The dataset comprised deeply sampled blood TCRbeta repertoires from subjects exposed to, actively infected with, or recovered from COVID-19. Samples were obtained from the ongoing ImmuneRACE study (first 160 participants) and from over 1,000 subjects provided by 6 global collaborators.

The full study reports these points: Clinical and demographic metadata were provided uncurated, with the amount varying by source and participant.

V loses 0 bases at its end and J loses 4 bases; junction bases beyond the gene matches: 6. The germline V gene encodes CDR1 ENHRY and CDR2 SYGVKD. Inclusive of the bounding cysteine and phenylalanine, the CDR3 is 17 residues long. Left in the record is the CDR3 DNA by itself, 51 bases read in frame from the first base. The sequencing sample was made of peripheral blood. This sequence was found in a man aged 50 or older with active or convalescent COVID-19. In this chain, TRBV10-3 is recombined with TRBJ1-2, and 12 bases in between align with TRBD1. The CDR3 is CAISESAGQGAIYGYTF. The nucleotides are TGTGCCATCAGTGAGTCTGCGGGACAGGGGGCTATCTATGGCTACACCTTC.